This T cell receptor (beta chain) originates from a study of OX40 agonist ivuxolimab in advanced cancers. The repertoire was sequenced with immunoSEQ multiplex PCR; TCRdb's copy has only in-frame clones and lacks some. In the table there are tens of thousands of clones, 86% of which are singletons. The CDR3 consists of 15 residues. V shed 6 bases and J 2 bases; nucleotides not matched to a gene: 8. Germline CDR1 is SGHRS and CDR2 is YFSETQ. J is TRBJ2-1 and V is TRBV5-1, with TRBD2 matching over 7 bases. The sample here was CD4+ or CD8+ T cells sorted from blood, taken in a trial of the OX40 agonist ivuxolimab. The TCR was taken from an adult with an advanced solid tumor such as melanoma, head and neck, liver or kidney cancer. The CDR3 sequence is CASTRDYQTYNEQFF. Here the CDR3 DNA reads TGCGCCAGCACCCGGGACTACCAAACCTACAATGAGCAGTTCTTC.